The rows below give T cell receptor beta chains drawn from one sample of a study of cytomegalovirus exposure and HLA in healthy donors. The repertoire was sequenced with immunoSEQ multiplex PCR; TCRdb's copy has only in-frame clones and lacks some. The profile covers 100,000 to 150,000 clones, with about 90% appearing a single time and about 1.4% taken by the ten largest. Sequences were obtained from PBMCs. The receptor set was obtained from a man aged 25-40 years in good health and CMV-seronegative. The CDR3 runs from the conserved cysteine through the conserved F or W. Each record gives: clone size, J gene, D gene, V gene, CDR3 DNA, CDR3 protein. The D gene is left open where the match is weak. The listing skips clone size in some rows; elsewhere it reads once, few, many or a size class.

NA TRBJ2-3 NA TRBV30 TGTGCCTGGAGTTCGGAGGTTACGCAGTATTTT CAWSSEVTQYF
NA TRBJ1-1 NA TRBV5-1 TGCGCCAGCAGCTTGTCACAGGGTGGGAATGAAGCTTTCTTT CASSLSQGGNEAFF
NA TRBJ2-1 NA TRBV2 TGTGCCAGCAGGGACCGGGAAGCTTGGGATGAGCAGTTCTTC CASRDREAWDEQFF
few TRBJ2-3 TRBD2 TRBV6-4 TGTGCCAGCAGTACTATAAGCGGGAGTCCAGATACGCAGTATTTT CASSTISGSPDTQYF
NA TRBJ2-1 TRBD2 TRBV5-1 TGCGCCAGCAGCTTGCTAGCGGGAAAGAACAATGAGCAGTTCTTC CASSLLAGKNNEQFF
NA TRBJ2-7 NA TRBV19 TGTGCCAGTAGTATAGGGGGGGAGGAACCCGGGAGCTCCTACGAGCAGTACTTC CASSIGGEEPGSSYEQYF
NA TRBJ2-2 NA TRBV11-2 TGTGCCAGCAGCTTAGTCGGGAGAAGGGGCACCGGGGAGCTGTTTTTT CASSLVGRRGTGELFF
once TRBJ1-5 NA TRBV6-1 TGTGCCAGCATTAAAGGGGGACATAGCAATCAGCCCCAGCATTTT CASIKGGHSNQPQHF
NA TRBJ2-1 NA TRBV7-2 TGTGCCAGCAGCTCCTCCAATGAGCAGTTCTTC CASSSSNEQFF
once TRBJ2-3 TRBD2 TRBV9 TGTGCCAGCAGCATCTCCCGGGAGGGAGCGGGAGTCACAGATACGCAGTATTTT CASSISREGAGVTDTQYF
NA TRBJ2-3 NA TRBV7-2 TGTGCCAGCAGCTTAAACCGGGACTATACGCAGTATTTT CASSLNRDYTQYF
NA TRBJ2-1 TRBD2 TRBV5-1 TGCGCCTCCAACCCTACCGGGACTAGCAGGTATGAGCAGTTCTTC CASNPTGTSRYEQFF
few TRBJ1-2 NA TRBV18 TGTGCCAGCTCACAAGACAGTTACTATGGCTACACCTTC CASSQDSYYGYTF
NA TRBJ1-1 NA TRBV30 TGTGCCTGGACCGTCGGAGTAAACACTGAAGCTTTCTTT CAWTVGVNTEAFF
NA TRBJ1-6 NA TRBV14 TGTGCCAGCAGCCTAGGGGGGGGTAGGGTGAATTCACCCCTCCACTTT CASSLGGGRVNSPLHF
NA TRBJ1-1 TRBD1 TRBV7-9 TGTGCCAGCAGCTTAGGACAGGGGTCCACTGAAGCTTTCTTT CASSLGQGSTEAFF
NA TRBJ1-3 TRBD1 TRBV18 TGTGCCAGCTCGCTAAGCCGGGACAGGGACACCATATATTTT CASSLSRDRDTIYF
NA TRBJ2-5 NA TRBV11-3 TGTGCCAGCAGCCCCCGGGACTCAGAGACCCAGTACTTC CASSPRDSETQYF
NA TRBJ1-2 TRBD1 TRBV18 TGTGCCAGCTCACCTGGGACAGGGGGCGATGGCTACACCTTC CASSPGTGGDGYTF
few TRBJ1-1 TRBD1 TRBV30 TGTGCCTGGGTTGGCAGGGGGAGTCTGAACACTGAAGCTTTCTTT CAWVGRGSLNTEAFF
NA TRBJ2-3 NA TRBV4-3 TGCGCCAGCAGCCAGGCTCTGGGGCCTAACACAGATACGCAGTATTTT CASSQALGPNTDTQYF
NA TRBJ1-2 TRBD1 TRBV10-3 TGTGCCATCAGTGAGTTGGGACAGGGGGACCTCTACACCTTC CAISELGQGDLYTF
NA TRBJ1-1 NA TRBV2 TGTGCCAGCAGTGTAGTTGAAGCTTTCTTT CASSVVEAFF
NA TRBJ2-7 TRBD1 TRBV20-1 TGCAGTGCCAGGACAGGGTACGAGCAGTACTTC CSARTGYEQYF
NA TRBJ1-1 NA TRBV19 TGTGCCAGTAGTTACAGGGTGAACACTGAAGCTTTCTTT CASSYRVNTEAFF
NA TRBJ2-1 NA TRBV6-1 TGTGCCAGCAGTGACGAAGCGAGGACCTACAATGAGCAGTTCTTC CASSDEARTYNEQFF
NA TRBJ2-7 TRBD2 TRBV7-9 TGTGCCAGCAGCTTAGTACCTAGCGGGAGCTACGAGCAGTACTTC CASSLVPSGSYEQYF
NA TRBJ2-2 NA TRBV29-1 TGCAGCACCGGGGGGAACACCGGGGAGCTGTTTTTT CSTGGNTGELFF
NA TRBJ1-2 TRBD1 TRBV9 TGTGCCAGCAGTCCGGGACAGGGAGACTATGGCTACACCTTC CASSPGQGDYGYTF